This T cell receptor (beta chain) was identified during a study of human T cells and chemical hapten exposure. The time point denotes: patch test 1, 2 weeks after DPC sensitization. Treatment meaning: therapeutic diphenylcyclopropenone sensitization with weekly scalp DPC. The sample holds a few counts of this clonotype. TCRdb re-called the RACE reads with MiXCR, one entry per CDR3 protein. The sample records around 160,000 distinct CDR3 sequences, roughly 15% being singletons. The sequencing here drew on whole blood, taken in connection with sensitization to the hapten diphenylcyclopropenone (DPC). The receptor's source is a woman in her 30s with alopecia areata. Some clones in this sample may be carry-over from other donors' samples.

CDR3 nucleotide sequence: TGTGCCAGCAGCCAAGAGATGGGAGGGGCGAGCGAGGACAATGAGCAGTTCTTC. As protein: CASSQEMGGASEDNEQFF. The V call is TRBV4-2, the J call TRBJ2-1; 7 bases agree with TRBD2. Germline V gene data show CDR1 as LGHNA and CDR2 as YNFKEQ. The trim removed 0 bases at V and 5 bases at J, leaving 13 bases unmatched. The CDR3 length is 18 residues.